Following are 29 T cell receptor beta chains from one sample sequenced in a study of shared clonotypes between healthy human individuals. The table came from immunoSEQ multiplex PCR; TCRdb's copy has only in-frame clones and leaves some out. The table has 2.3 million or so clones, 85% to 95% seen once. The specimen sequenced was naive CD4+ T cells from PBMCs. Stated subset: CD45RA+ positively selected. These TCRs come from a man younger than 35 in good health. Some clones in this sample may be carry-over from other donors' samples.

V and J are TRBV14 and TRBJ2-7; either TRBD1 or TRBD2 may supply D (5 bases each). The CDR3 consists of 17 residues. V gave up 0 bases and J gave up 10 bases, with 25 bases separating them. Germline loops: CDR1 SGHDN, CDR2 FVKESK. Here the CDR3 DNA reads TGTGCCAGCAGCCAAGATTGGTGGGACGCCGCCAGTGGACCCCAGTACTTC. Translation: CASSQDWWDAASGPQYF.

The chain joins TRBV6-4 to TRBJ1-5; perhaps TRBD1 as D (6 bases). CDR3 length: 15 amino acids. V lost 7 bases and J lost 6, with 19 bases in between. Germline V gene data show CDR1 as MRHNA and CDR2 as SNTAGT. Here the CDR3 reads CASIWEDSGAQPQHF. The CDR3 DNA sequence: TGTGCCAGCATATGGGAGGACAGTGGGGCTCAGCCCCAGCATTTT.

The rearrangement uses TRBV29-1 and TRBJ2-3; D may be TRBD1 (5 bases). This CDR3 comprises 14 residues. Trimming left V 5 bases short and J 1 base short, with 13 bases between. From germline, CDR1 is SQVTM and CDR2 ANQGSEA. As DNA, the CDR3 is TGCAGCGTTCCCCAGGGATCTGGCACAGATACGCAGTATTTT. It translates to CSVPQGSGTDTQYF.

The chain combines TRBV30 with TRBJ1-2; D might be TRBD1 (5 bases). Trimming took off 4 bases at V and 4 bases at J, with 16 bases between the two ends. Germline V gene sequence: CDR1 GTSNPN, CDR2 SVGIG (reference sequence). This CDR3 has 14 amino acids. The CDR3 coding sequence is TGTGCCTGGATAGGGGCAGGGAGGGGCTATGGCTACACCTTC. This codes for CAWIGAGRGYGYTF.

The chain employs TRBV5-1 and TRBJ2-2; tentatively, D is TRBD1 (5 bases). The V gene lost 7 bases and the J gene lost 1 base, with 23 bases spanning the gap. The CDR3 is made up of 18 amino acids. Germline V gene sequence: CDR1 SGHRS, CDR2 YFSETQ. CDR3 loop: CASRRQNRNRGNTGELFF. The CDR3 nucleotides read TGCGCCAGCCGACGACAGAACCGCAACAGAGGGAACACCGGGGAGCTGTTTTTT.

The V and J genes are TRBV7-6 and TRBJ2-5, with a weak D call TRBD1 (5 bases). Germline loops: CDR1 SGHVS, CDR2 FNYEAQ. This CDR3 comprises 16 residues. Between the trimmed V and J ends, which lost 1 base and 5 bases, there was a span of 17 bases. CDR3 amino acids: CASSLEVGRARETQYF. CDR3 DNA sequence: TGTGCCAGCAGCTTAGAAGTGGGCAGGGCAAGGGAGACCCAGTACTTC.

As regards this clone: This same CDR3 is encoded by further DNA sequences in the sample. This rearrangement joins TRBV5-4 to TRBJ1-5; TRBD1 is a possible D gene (6 bases). The length of the CDR3 is 13 residues. The germline CDR1 and CDR2 sequences are SGHNT and YYREEE (reference sequence). V was pared by 4 bases and J by 5 bases, with 10 bases between. The CDR3 region is CASSLGGDQPQHF. CDR3 sequence (DNA): TGTGCCAGCAGCCTTGGGGGCGATCAGCCCCAGCATTTT.

This clone was seen a few times. V and J are TRBV7-2 and TRBJ1-1; the D is unclear. Looked up from germline, CDR1 is SGHTA and CDR2 is FQGNSA. V was clipped by 2 bases and J by 7 bases, with 5 bases between them. The CDR3 runs 11 residues. This CDR3 reads CASSLKVEAFF. The CDR3, as DNA: TGTGCCAGCAGCTTAAAAGTTGAAGCTTTCTTT.

The chain recombines TRBV18 with TRBJ2-3; TRBD1 might be the D (6 bases). This CDR3 has 16 amino acids. V was shortened by 3 bases and J by 2 bases, with 15 bases between the two germline ends. The germline gives CDR1 KGHSH, CDR2 LQKENI. CDR3 in amino acids: CASSPLGQTHTDTQYF. CDR3 nucleotides: TGTGCCAGCTCACCCCTAGGACAGACCCACACAGATACGCAGTATTTT.

The chain has TRBV2 and TRBJ2-1, with D possibly TRBD1 on 6 matching bases. Germline values: CDR1 SNHLY, CDR2 FYNNEI. V was cut by 7 bases and J by 15 bases, with 22 bases left in between. The length of the CDR3 is 13 residues. The CDR3 nucleotides are TGTGCCAGCATGGAAGAAACCGGGACAAGTGTGTTCTTC. This sequence encodes CASMEETGTSVFF.

The chain uses TRBV5-6 and TRBJ1-1; 8 nucleotides align to TRBD1. The CDR3 has 16 residues. In germline, CDR1 is SGHDT, CDR2 YYEEEE. With 4 bases clipped from V and 2 bases from J, the junction kept 10 bases outside the gene matches. Written as DNA, the CDR3 is TGTGCCAGCAGCATACTCGGGTCAGGGGGCAACACTGAAGCTTTCTTT. This sequence encodes CASSILGSGGNTEAFF. Combining the CDR3 with reference TRBV5-6 and TRBJ1-1 gives the whole variable domain DAGVTQSPTHLIKTRGQQVTLRCSPKSGHDTVSWYQQALGQGPQFIFQYYEEEERQRGNFPDRFSGHQFPNYSSELNVNALLLGDSALYLCASSILGSGGNTEAFFGQGTRLTVV.

This chain's CDR3 is CASSLGQGSNQPQHF. CDR3 coding DNA: TGTGCCAGCAGCTTGGGACAGGGGAGCAATCAGCCCCAGCATTTT. The chain carries TRBV5-4 and TRBJ1-5; TRBD1 matches at 8 bases. The trim removed 0 bases at V and 1 base at J, leaving 0 bases unmatched. This CDR3 region has 15 residues. CDR1 is SGHNT and CDR2 is YYREEE in the germline V gene (reference sequence).

The chain employs TRBV6-6 and TRBJ2-7; 11 bases are shared with TRBD2. The CDR3 totals 16 residues. V was pared by 2 bases and J by 2 bases, with 5 bases of the junction left unmatched. CDR1 is MNHNY and CDR2 is SVGAGI in the germline V gene (reference sequence). The CDR3 sequence is CASSYLAGGPTYEQYF. CDR3 bases: TGTGCCAGCAGTTACCTAGCGGGAGGACCCACCTACGAGCAGTACTTC.

The gene calls are TRBV27 and TRBJ1-3; D uncertain. This CDR3 region has 15 residues. Trimming pared 1 base from V and 2 bases from J, leaving 9 bases between. CDR1 and CDR2 (germline): MNHEY, SMNVEV (reference sequence). Here the CDR3 DNA reads TGTGCCAGCAGTTTATTGGGCAGGCCTGGAAACACCATATATTTT. Residues: CASSLLGRPGNTIYF.

The CDR3 nucleotides are TGTGCCAGCACGAAACGGGACAACCCGGCAGCTTTCTTT. It encodes CASTKRDNPAAFF. The chain couples TRBV6-1 to TRBJ1-1; the D gene is possibly TRBD1 (6 bases). This CDR3 comprises 13 residues. CDR1 and CDR2 from the germline V gene are MNHNS and SASEGT. The V and J ends lost 7 bases and 10 bases respectively, with 19 bases between them.

In this sample, this clone turned up once. CDR3 sequence: CRMRADTQYF. CDR3 DNA: TGCAGAATGAGGGCCGATACGCAGTATTTT. This chain joins TRBV20-1 and TRBJ2-3, with D possibly TRBD2 on 5 matching bases. The germline gives CDR1 DFQATT, CDR2 SNEGSKA (reference sequence). The CDR3 consists of 10 residues.

The J gene is TRBJ2-3, the V gene TRBV18; tentatively, D is TRBD1 or TRBD2 (5 bases each). The germline V gene encodes CDR1 KGHSH and CDR2 LQKENI. With 1 base removed from V and 0 bases from J, the gap between germline ends came to 11 bases. The CDR3 length is 16 residues. As DNA, the CDR3 is TGTGCCAGCTCACCACTTCAGGGCGGGAGCACAGATACGCAGTATTTT. Amino acids: CASSPLQGGSTDTQYF.

The chain employs TRBV7-9 and TRBJ2-2; D gene unclear. Trimming pared 5 bases from V and 2 bases from J, leaving 9 bases between. The CDR3 runs 14 residues. Germline assignment: CDR1 SEHNR and CDR2 FQNEAQ (reference sequence). CDR3 DNA sequence: TGTGCCAGCAGCCCGAAACAAAACACCGGGGAGCTGTTTTTT. Its translation: CASSPKQNTGELFF. Looking up the rest from reference TRBV7-9 and TRBJ2-2 gives the full variable domain: DTGVSQNPRHKITKRGQNVTFRCDPISEHNRLYWYRQTLGQGPEFLTYFQNEAQLEKSRLLSDRFSAERPKGSFSTLEIQRTEQGDSAMYLCASSPKQNTGELFFGEGSRLTVL.

This clone was seen only once. The chain joins TRBV28 to TRBJ2-7; D tentatively fits TRBD1 or TRBD2 (6 bases each). Trimming cost V 3 bases and J 0 bases, with 15 bases left between them. CDR3 length equals 16 residues. From germline, CDR1 is MDHEN and CDR2 SYDVKM. The CDR3 loop reads CASSFRGTLSSYEQYF. The CDR3 DNA reads TGTGCCAGCAGTTTTAGGGGGACTCTTAGCTCCTACGAGCAGTACTTC.

In its sample, this clone was seen a few times. The chain uses TRBV7-2 and TRBJ1-2, with D perhaps TRBD1 (6 bases). Trimming left V 5 bases short and J 2 bases short, with 9 bases between. The length of the CDR3 is 13 residues. Per germline, CDR1 SGHTA and CDR2 FQGNSA. The CDR3 is CASSITGNYGYTF. CDR3 nucleotide sequence: TGTGCCAGCAGCATCACAGGGAACTATGGCTACACCTTC.

A word on this clone: Within the sample, other DNA sequences also encode this same CDR3. J is TRBJ1-2 and V is TRBV6-6; D gene ambiguous. Per germline, CDR1 MNHNY and CDR2 SVGAGI (reference sequence). The CDR3 runs 13 residues. Trimming stripped 0 bases from V and 8 bases from J, with 10 bases between. The CDR3 nucleotides read TGTGCCAGCAGTTACTCGAGTGGGAGCGGCTACACCTTC. It yields the protein CASSYSSGSGYTF.

The chain couples TRBV5-1 to TRBJ2-7, with 11 nucleotides matching TRBD2. The CDR3 runs 15 residues. The J segment lost 6 bases and the V segment lost 3 bases, leaving 8 bases of the junction unmatched. The V gene's germline CDR1 is SGHRS and CDR2 YFSETQ. The CDR3 bases are TGCGCCAGCAGCTCTACTAGCGGGAGCCCCACCGAGCAGTACTTC. Amino acid sequence: CASSSTSGSPTEQYF.

The rearrangement joins TRBV5-6 to TRBJ2-3, with unresolved D. CDR3 length equals 16 residues. Per the germline V gene, CDR1 is SGHDT and CDR2 is YYEEEE. The ends were cut back, 2 bases at V and 0 bases at J, with 13 bases in the middle. Here the CDR3 reads CASSFRGTSSTDTQYF. In nucleotides, the CDR3 is TGTGCCAGCAGCTTTCGTGGAACCTCTAGCACAGATACGCAGTATTTT. Variable domain in full (rest from reference TRBV5-6 and TRBJ2-3): DAGVTQSPTHLIKTRGQQVTLRCSPKSGHDTVSWYQQALGQGPQFIFQYYEEEERQRGNFPDRFSGHQFPNYSSELNVNALLLGDSALYLCASSFRGTSSTDTQYFGPGTRLTVL.

Here the CDR3 DNA reads TGTGCCAGCAGATATAGGGAGACCCAGTACTTC. Residues: CASRYRETQYF. This chain uses TRBV6-6 with TRBJ2-5; D gene unclear. V dropped 6 bases and J dropped 5 bases, with 7 bases sitting between them. Per the germline V gene, CDR1 is MNHNY and CDR2 is SVGAGI (reference sequence). There are 11 residues in the CDR3.

V is TRBV5-1 and J is TRBJ2-1; TRBD2 matches 14 bases. The CDR3 consists of 16 residues. The trim removed 4 bases at V and 5 bases at J, leaving 5 bases unmatched. From germline, CDR1 is SGHRS and CDR2 YFSETQ. The CDR3 loop reads CASSRGTSGRNNEQFF. The DNA of the CDR3 is TGCGCCAGCAGCAGAGGGACTAGCGGGAGAAACAATGAGCAGTTCTTC. The full variable domain, in which reference TRBV5-1 and TRBJ2-1 provide the parts outside the CDR3, is KAGVTQTPRYLIKTRGQQVTLSCSPISGHRSVSWYQQTPGQGLQFLFEYFSETQRNKGNFPGRFSGRQFSNSRSEMNVSTLELGDSALYLCASSRGTSGRNNEQFFGPGTRLTVL.

CDR3 protein: CASSPGGTGGREQYF. CDR3 bases: TGTGCCAGCAGCCCGGGGGGGACAGGGGGCCGGGAGCAGTACTTC. V usage is TRBV11-3 and J usage is TRBJ2-7; 12 nucleotides match TRBD1. The CDR3 has 15 residues. Germline-derived CDR1 and CDR2 are SGHNT and YENEEA. J was trimmed by 7 bases and V by 5 bases; bases with no gene match: 9.

This clone was detected only once. The V and J genes are TRBV4-1 and TRBJ2-1; possibly TRBD1 or TRBD2 for D (7 bases each). The CDR3 is 13 amino acids. Trimming took off 0 bases at V and 13 bases at J, with 13 bases between the two ends. Germline V gene sequence: CDR1 MGHRA, CDR2 YSYEKL. CDR3 residues: CASSQDPRGGQFF. In DNA form, the CDR3 reads TGCGCCAGCAGCCAAGATCCCAGGGGGGGACAGTTCTTC.

CDR3 sequence reads: CASSFWQTYNEQFF. In DNA form, the CDR3 reads TGCGCCAGCAGCTTCTGGCAGACCTACAATGAGCAGTTCTTC. The chain links TRBV5-1 to TRBJ2-1; D is undetermined. Germline V CDR1 and CDR2: SGHRS, YFSETQ. The length of the CDR3 is 14 residues. The V end lost 2 bases, the J end lost 2 bases, and 8 bases lay between the germline ends.

This clone was detected only once. CDR3 sequence: CASSQDYLAGGVGELFF. For the CDR3, the DNA is TGCGCCAGCAGCCAAGACTATCTAGCGGGAGGGGTCGGGGAGCTGTTTTTT. This chain uses TRBV4-3 with TRBJ2-2; 12 bases line up with TRBD2. The germline V gene encodes CDR1 LGHNA and CDR2 YSLEER. The CDR3 covers 17 residues. The J segment lost 7 bases and the V segment lost 0 bases, leaving 6 bases of the junction unmatched.